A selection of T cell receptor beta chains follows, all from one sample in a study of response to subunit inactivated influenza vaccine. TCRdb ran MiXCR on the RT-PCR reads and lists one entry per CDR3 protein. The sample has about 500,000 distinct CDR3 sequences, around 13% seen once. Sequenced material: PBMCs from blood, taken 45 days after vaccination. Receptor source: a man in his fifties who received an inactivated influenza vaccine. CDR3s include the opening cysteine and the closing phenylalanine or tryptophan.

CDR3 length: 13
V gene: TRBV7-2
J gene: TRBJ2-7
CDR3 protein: CASSLEMDYEQYF

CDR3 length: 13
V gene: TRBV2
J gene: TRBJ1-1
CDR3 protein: CASSESESTGAFF

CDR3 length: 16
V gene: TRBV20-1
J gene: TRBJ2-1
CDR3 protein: CSARESAPGHYNEQFF

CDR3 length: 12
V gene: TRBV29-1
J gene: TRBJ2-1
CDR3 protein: CSAFIGYNEQFF

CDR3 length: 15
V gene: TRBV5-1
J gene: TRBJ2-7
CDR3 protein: CASSLNLGQGYEQYF

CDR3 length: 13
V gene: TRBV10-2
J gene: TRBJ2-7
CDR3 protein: CASSDRGTYEQYF

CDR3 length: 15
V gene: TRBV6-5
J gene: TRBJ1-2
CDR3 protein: CASSYALGQGYGYTF

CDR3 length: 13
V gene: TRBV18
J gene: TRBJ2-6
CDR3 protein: CASPTYSANVLTF

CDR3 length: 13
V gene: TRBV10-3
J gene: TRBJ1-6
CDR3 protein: CAISAQGVGDLHF

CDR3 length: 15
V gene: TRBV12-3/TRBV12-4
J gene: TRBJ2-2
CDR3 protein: CASKAGTVLVGELFF

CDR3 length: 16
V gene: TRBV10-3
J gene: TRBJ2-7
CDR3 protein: CAISDPGTPSSYEQYF

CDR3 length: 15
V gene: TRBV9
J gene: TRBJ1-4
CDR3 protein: CASSVAVGNNEKLFF

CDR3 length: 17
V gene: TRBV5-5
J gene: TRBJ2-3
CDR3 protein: CASKIRGGAASTDTQYF

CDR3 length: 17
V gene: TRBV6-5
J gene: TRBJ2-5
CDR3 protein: CASSYQTPTVPQETQYF

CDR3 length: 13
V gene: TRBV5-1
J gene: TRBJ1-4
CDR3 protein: CASKQGSGEKLFF

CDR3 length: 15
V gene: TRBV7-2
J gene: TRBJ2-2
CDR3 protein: CASSQRWGKDGELFF

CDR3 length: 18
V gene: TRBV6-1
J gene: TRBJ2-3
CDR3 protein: CASRQAEALRGRADTQYF

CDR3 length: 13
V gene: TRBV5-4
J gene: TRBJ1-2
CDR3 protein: CASSLAGGDGYTF

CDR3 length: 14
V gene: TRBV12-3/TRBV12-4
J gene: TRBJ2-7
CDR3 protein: CASSLSLASREQYF

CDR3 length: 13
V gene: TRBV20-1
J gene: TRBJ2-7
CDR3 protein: CSAGTAYSYEQYF

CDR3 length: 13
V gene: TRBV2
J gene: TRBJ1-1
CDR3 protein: CASTQGGNTEAFF

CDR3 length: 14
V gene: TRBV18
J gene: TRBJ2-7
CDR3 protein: CASSPSGTTYEQYF

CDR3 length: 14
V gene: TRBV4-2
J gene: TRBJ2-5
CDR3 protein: CASSSGGALETQYF

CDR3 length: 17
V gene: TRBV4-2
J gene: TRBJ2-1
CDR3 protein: CASSQDQLAGGRNEQFF

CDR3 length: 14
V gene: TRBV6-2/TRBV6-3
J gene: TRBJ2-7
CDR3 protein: CASRRTPSSYEQYF

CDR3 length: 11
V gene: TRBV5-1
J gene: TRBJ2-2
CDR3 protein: CASSSTGELFF

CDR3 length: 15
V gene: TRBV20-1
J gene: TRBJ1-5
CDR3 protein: CSARDTAYSNQPQHF

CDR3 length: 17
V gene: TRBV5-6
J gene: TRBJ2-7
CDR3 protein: CASSLVEGARRDYEQYF

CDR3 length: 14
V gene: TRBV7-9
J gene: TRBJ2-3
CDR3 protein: CASSVSAGTDTQYF

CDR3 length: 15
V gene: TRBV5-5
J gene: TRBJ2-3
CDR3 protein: CASSQLSGNTDTQYF

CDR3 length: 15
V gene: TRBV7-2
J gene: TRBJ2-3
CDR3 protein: CASKFSGWVADTQYF

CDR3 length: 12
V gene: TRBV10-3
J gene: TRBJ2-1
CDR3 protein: CAISEFRGEQFF

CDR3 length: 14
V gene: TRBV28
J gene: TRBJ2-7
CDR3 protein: CASSFGDRGYEQYF

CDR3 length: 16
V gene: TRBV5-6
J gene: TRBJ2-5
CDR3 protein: CASSLERGAVQETQYF

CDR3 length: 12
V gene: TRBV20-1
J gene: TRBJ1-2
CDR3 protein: CSASFGNYGYTF

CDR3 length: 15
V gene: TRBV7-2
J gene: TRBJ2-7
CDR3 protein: CASSPRHWGGDEQYF

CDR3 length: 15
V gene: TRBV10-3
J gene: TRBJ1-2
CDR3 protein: CAISESGGLGYGYTF

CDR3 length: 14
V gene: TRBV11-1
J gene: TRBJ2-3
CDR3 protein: CASSSTRGTDTQYF

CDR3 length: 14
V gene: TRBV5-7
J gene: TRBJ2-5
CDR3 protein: CASSPAGPQETQYF

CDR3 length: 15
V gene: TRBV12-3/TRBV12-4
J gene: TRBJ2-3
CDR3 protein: CASSNEGAGTDTQYF